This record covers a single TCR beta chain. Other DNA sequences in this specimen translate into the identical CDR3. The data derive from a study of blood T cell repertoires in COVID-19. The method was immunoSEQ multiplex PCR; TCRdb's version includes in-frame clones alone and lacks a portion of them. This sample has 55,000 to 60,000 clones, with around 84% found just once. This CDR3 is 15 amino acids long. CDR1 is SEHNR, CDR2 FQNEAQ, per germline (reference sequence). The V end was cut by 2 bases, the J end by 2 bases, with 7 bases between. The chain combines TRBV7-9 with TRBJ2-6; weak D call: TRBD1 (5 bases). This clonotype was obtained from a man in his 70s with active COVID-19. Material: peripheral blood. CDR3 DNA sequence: TGTGCCAGCAGCTTACAGGGCGCTGGGGCCAACGTCCTGACTTTC. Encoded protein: CASSLQGAGANVLTF.